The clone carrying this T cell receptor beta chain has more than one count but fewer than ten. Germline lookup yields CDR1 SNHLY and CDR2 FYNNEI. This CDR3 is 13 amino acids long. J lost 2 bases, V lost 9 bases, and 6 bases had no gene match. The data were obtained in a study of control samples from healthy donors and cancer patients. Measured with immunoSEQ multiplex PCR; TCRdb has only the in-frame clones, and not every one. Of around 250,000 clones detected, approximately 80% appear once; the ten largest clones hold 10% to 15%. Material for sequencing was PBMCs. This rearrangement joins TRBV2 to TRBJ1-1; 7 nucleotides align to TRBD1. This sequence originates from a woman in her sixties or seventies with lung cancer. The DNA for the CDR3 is TGTGCCAGTGTACAGGGGCGCAACACTGAAGCTTTCTTT. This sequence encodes CASVQGRNTEAFF.